This T cell receptor beta chain appears in the sequencing data of a study of molecular identifiers for immune sequencing clone quantification. Overall study context: Replicates partitioned RNA from around 18,000 or 91,000 naive CD8 cells into five parts, sequencing four.

This clonotype showed up many times. Antigen specificity is unknown. Naive CD8 libraries used roughly 17,000 to 1,100,000 sorted cells and 10%, 30% or 50% RNA. Naive CD8 T cells underwent sorting with the CD8+CD4-CCR7+CD45RA+ definition. TCRdb reprocessed the PCR reads via MiXCR and lists one record per CDR3 protein. The sample consists of around 460,000 distinct CDR3 sequences, 20% to 25% of them appearing once. Findings and limits, study-wide: Clones above 20 RNA copies contained over 98% of effector molecules and under 1% of naive molecules.

Trimming removed 5 bases at V and 5 bases at J, with 5 bases between. This CDR3 spans 11 amino acids. Per the germline V gene, CDR1 is PRHDT and CDR2 is FYEKMQ (reference sequence). This chain links TRBV13 with TRBJ2-3; D gene uncertain. The specimen was naive CD8+ T cells from blood, with Jurkat cell RNA spiked in. This sample's subset: FACS-sorted CD8+CD4-CCR7+CD45RA+ naive T cells. This TCR came from a human donor in good health. Some libraries in this study had Jurkat cell RNA spiked in. The CDR3 nucleotides read TGTGCCAGCAGCGCCCAAGATACGCAGTATTTT. It is translated as CASSAQDTQYF.